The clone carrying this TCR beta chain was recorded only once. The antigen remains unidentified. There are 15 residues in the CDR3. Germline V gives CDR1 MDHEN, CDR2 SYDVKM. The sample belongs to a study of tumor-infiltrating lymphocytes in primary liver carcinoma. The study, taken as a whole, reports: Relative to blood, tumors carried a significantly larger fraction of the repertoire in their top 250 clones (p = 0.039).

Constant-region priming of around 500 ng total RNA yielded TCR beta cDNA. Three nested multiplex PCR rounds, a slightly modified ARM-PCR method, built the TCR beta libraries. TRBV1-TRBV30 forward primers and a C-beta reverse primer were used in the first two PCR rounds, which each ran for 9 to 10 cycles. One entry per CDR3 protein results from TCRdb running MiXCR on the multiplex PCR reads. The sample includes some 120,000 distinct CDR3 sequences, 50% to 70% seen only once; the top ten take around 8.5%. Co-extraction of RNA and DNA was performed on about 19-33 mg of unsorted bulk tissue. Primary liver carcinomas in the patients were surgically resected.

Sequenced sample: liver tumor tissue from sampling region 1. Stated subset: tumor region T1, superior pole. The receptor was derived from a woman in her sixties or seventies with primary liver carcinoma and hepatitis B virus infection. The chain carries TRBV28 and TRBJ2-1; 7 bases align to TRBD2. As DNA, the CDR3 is TGTTGCAGCGGGGCCGACTCAAGCTCCTACAATGAGCAGTTCTTC. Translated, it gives CCSGADSSSYNEQFF.